Presented here are 14 T cell receptor beta chains from one specimen sequenced in a study of OX40 agonist ivuxolimab in advanced cancers. Profiling relied on immunoSEQ multiplex PCR, and the TCRdb table lists in-frame clones only, not all of them. The table records 90,000 to 150,000 clones, 85% to 90% of them present only once. The material sequenced was CD4+ or CD8+ T cells sorted from blood, taken in a trial of the OX40 agonist ivuxolimab. Receptor source: an adult with an advanced solid tumor such as melanoma, head and neck, liver or kidney cancer.

The gene calls are TRBV28 and TRBJ2-3; the match to TRBD2 covers 8 bases. The V gene end was trimmed by 3 bases and the J gene end by 4 bases; junction bases not matched to a gene: 3. Per germline, CDR1 MDHEN and CDR2 SYDVKM. The CDR3 length is 14 residues. The CDR3, as DNA: TGTGCCAGCAGTTTCCGGGGGGGCTCAGATACGCAGTATTTT. Its protein product is CASSFRGGSDTQYF.

This chain connects TRBV19 to TRBJ1-3, with D perhaps TRBD1 (6 bases). This CDR3 has 13 residues. Germline CDR1 is LNHDA and CDR2 is SQIVND (reference sequence). V gave up 5 bases and J gave up 4 bases, with 9 bases separating them. In nucleotides, the CDR3 is TGTGCCAGTAGTCAGGGGAACGGAAACACCATATATTTT. As protein: CASSQGNGNTIYF.

The chain couples TRBV18 to TRBJ2-2, with D tentatively TRBD1 (5 bases). V was clipped by 1 base and J by 0 bases, with 9 bases between them. CDR3 length: 16 amino acids. Per germline, CDR1 KGHSH and CDR2 LQKENI. The DNA for the CDR3 is TGTGCCAGCTCACCACGAAAGGGGACGAACACCGGGGAGCTGTTTTTT. Its translation is CASSPRKGTNTGELFF.

The chain joins TRBV6-5 to TRBJ1-1, with 10 bases matching TRBD1. Germline CDR1 reads MNHEY; CDR2 reads SVGAGI. J gave up 5 bases and V 0 bases, and 6 bases lay outside the gene matches. This CDR3 contains 16 residues. This CDR3 reads CASSYSTGGVRTEAFF. The CDR3 DNA follows: TGTGCCAGCAGTTACTCGACAGGGGGCGTGCGGACTGAAGCTTTCTTT.

V and J are TRBV18 and TRBJ2-5; D may be TRBD1 or TRBD2 (5 bases each). Trimming took 2 bases from V and 2 from J, leaving 12 bases between them. Germline values: CDR1 KGHSH, CDR2 LQKENI. This CDR3 comprises 15 residues. CDR3 amino acids: CASSPGTQTQETQYF. The CDR3, as DNA: TGTGCCAGCTCACCAGGGACCCAAACTCAAGAGACCCAGTACTTC. The complete variable domain, with remaining parts taken from reference TRBV18 and TRBJ2-5, reads NAGVMQNPRHLVRRRGQEARLRCSPMKGHSHVYWYRQLPEEGLKFMVYLQKENIIDESGMPKERFSAEFPKEGPSILRIQQVVRGDSAAYFCASSPGTQTQETQYFGPGTRLLVL.

In this sample, this clone turned up once. The chain carries TRBV2 and TRBJ1-5; TRBD1 agrees at 8 bases. The V segment lost 1 base and the J segment 4 bases; nucleotides outside the gene matches: 6. Germline V gene lookup returns CDR1 SNHLY and CDR2 FYNNEI. CDR3 length: 16 residues. CDR3 sequence (DNA): TGTGCCAGCAGTGAAGGGGCCAGGGGGCGGAATCAGCCCCAGCATTTT. It translates to CASSEGARGRNQPQHF.

Turning to this clone: At one end the junction does not follow the germline gene, possibly because of a read error. This chain links TRBV9 with TRBJ1-1, with D unresolved. Per germline, CDR1 SGDLS and CDR2 YYNGEE. The length of the CDR3 is 15 residues. The CDR3 loop is CASTVGPRVNTEAFF. Here the CDR3 DNA reads TGTGCCAGCACCGTAGGACCGAGGGTGAACACTGAAGCTTTCTTT.

This clone was detected once. The rearrangement uses TRBV4-1 and TRBJ2-3; 8 bases match TRBD1. CDR1 is MGHRA, CDR2 YSYEKL, per germline. The CDR3 runs 16 residues. Unmatched junction bases numbered 8, after V lost 1 base and J lost 5 bases. The CDR3: CASSQASQGTGDTQYF. In DNA form, the CDR3 reads TGCGCCAGCAGCCAAGCATCGCAGGGGACAGGAGATACGCAGTATTTT.

The chain carries TRBV9 and TRBJ1-4, with a possible D match to TRBD1 (6 bases). The germline V and J ends were trimmed by 0 bases and 4 bases, with 10 bases remaining between them. Germline CDR1 and CDR2: SGDLS and YYNGEE. The CDR3 is 15 amino acids. CDR3 residues: CASSVGTVLNEKLFF. In DNA, the CDR3 is TGTGCCAGCAGCGTAGGGACAGTTCTTAATGAAAAACTGTTTTTT. Combining the CDR3 with reference TRBV9 and TRBJ1-4 gives the whole variable domain DSGVTQTPKHLITATGQRVTLRCSPRSGDLSVYWYQQSLDQGLQFLIQYYNGEERAKGNILERFSAQQFPDLHSELNLSSLELGDSALYFCASSVGTVLNEKLFFGSGTQLSVL.

The V call is TRBV27, the J call TRBJ1-1; TRBD1 agrees at 10 bases. This CDR3 spans 11 amino acids. Germline values: CDR1 MNHEY, CDR2 SMNVEV (reference sequence). After removal of 8 bases from V and 11 bases from J, the junction contained 5 bases not matched to a gene. The CDR3 spells CASSGQGKAFF. The CDR3 region has the DNA TGTGCCAGCTCGGGACAGGGGAAGGCTTTCTTT.

The rearrangement uses TRBV5-1 and TRBJ1-1; D call uncertain. The V end lost 1 base, the J end lost 4 bases, and 14 bases lay between the germline ends. Germline assignment: CDR1 SGHRS and CDR2 YFSETQ. The CDR3 is made up of 15 amino acids. CDR3 in amino acids: CASSLYEPVGTEAFF. For the CDR3, the DNA is TGCGCCAGCAGCTTGTATGAGCCTGTGGGCACTGAAGCTTTCTTT.

The chain couples TRBV19 to TRBJ1-6, with D maybe TRBD1 (5 bases). V gave up 3 bases and J gave up 10 bases, with 16 bases separating them. The CDR3 has 15 amino acids. Germline V lookup: CDR1 LNHDA, CDR2 SQIVND (reference sequence). CDR3 sequence: CASSIGDLNRSPLHF. In nucleotides, the CDR3 is TGTGCCAGTAGTATTGGGGACCTAAACAGATCACCCCTCCACTTT.

The CDR3 is CASSEALPGTRNEQFF. The CDR3 bases are TGTGCCAGCAGTGAAGCGCTCCCCGGGACGCGGAATGAGCAGTTCTTC. The rearrangement links TRBV2 to TRBJ2-1; D may be TRBD1 or TRBD2 (5 bases each). V was clipped by 0 bases and J by 7 bases, with 16 bases between them. From germline, CDR1 is SNHLY and CDR2 FYNNEI. This CDR3 has 16 residues.

This clone was seen more than once but under ten times. This chain links TRBV11-2 with TRBJ1-1; D might be TRBD1 (6 bases). V was cut by 6 bases and J by 5 bases, with 7 bases left in between. CDR1 SGHAT and CDR2 FQNNGV come from the germline V gene. The CDR3 runs 11 residues. The CDR3 DNA reads as TGTGCCAGCAGTCAGGGGACTGAAGCTTTCTTT. Protein: CASSQGTEAFF.